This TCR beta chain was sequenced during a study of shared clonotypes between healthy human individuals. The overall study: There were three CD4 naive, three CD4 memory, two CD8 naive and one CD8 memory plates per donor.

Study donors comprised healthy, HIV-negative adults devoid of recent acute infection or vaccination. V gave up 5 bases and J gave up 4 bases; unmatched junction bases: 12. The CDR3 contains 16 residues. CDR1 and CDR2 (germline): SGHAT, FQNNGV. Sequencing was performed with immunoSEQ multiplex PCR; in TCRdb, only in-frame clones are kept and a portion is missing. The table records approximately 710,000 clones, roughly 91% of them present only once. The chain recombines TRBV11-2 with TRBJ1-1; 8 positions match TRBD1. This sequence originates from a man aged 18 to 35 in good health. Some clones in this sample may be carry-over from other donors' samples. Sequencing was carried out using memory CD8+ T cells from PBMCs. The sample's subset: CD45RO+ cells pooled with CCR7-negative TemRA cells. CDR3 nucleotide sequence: TGTGCCAGCAGCCAACTGAGACAGGGGATAGGCACTGAAGCTTTCTTT. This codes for CASSQLRQGIGTEAFF.